The present T cell receptor beta chain was sequenced within a study of blood T cell repertoires in COVID-19. Study overall: Italy, Spain and the United States were the sources of the convalescent and acute COVID-19 samples. The cDNA or gDNA used as material had been derived from T cells, B-cell-depleted T cells, or PBMCs.

TCRdb's copy holds only in-frame clones and misses some; the assay was immunoSEQ multiplex PCR. The table has tens of thousands of clones, 90% seen once. V dropped 5 bases and J dropped 7 bases, with 11 bases sitting between them. Germline V gene data show CDR1 as MNHEY and CDR2 as SVGAGI. This CDR3 is 13 amino acids long. Sequenced: peripheral blood. This receptor was obtained from a man in his fifties or sixties with acute or convalescent COVID-19. The chain uses TRBV6-5 and TRBJ2-2, with D possibly TRBD1 on 5 matching bases. In DNA, the CDR3 is TGTGCCAGCAGTACCTACCAGGGCGGGGAGCTGTTTTTT. Translating gives CASSTYQGGELFF.